The sequence of this T cell receptor beta chain was determined in a study of T cell changes during pregnancy in multiple sclerosis. V was clipped by 5 bases and J by 8 bases; unmatched bases: 11. The CDR3 has 15 amino acids. CDR1 and CDR2 from the germline V gene are SGHRS and YFSETQ. The protocol was immunoSEQ multiplex PCR, while the TCRdb copy is restricted to in-frame clones and leaves out a portion. The sample shows some 99,000 clones, about 90% of them seen only once. The gene calls are TRBV5-1 and TRBJ2-1; 9 bases line up with TRBD2. The sequencing used peripheral blood, collected after pregnancy. This TCR was recovered from a female donor in good health, enrolled as a control in a pregnancy study. In nucleotides, the CDR3 is TGCGCCAGCAGGTTAATAGCGGGAGTCATATATGAGCAGTTCTTC. Translated: CASRLIAGVIYEQFF.